This T cell receptor beta chain was recorded in a study of siplizumab effects on memory and regulatory T cells. General study results and limits: Siplizumab brought about a significant reduction in alloreactive sequences traceable to unstimulated CD4+ memory cells. Siplizumab cultures yielded proliferating Tregs whose suppressive function was not confirmed. Naive T cells looked more diverse than memory cells and looked like major alloresponse contributors. In roughly 80-96% of proliferating CD4+ or CD8+ clones, a naive or memory phenotype could not be assigned.

Data came from immunoSEQ multiplex PCR; TCRdb stores just in-frame clones and leaves some out. Here the sample spans tens of thousands of clones, approximately 88% being singletons. The CDR3 totals 13 residues. The junction had 6 bases not matched to a gene; V was cut back by 11 bases and J by 9 bases. CDR1 and CDR2 from the germline V gene are ENHRY and SYGVKD. On this clone itself: Its antigen remains unidentified.

The sample was Tregs sorted from blood. The rearrangement joins TRBV10-3 to TRBJ2-1; the match to TRBD2 covers 14 bases. This TCR was recovered from a human donor in good health. CDR3 nucleotides: TGTGCCTCGGGACTAGCGGGAGTGGGTGAGCAGTTCTTC. Translation: CASGLAGVGEQFF.